These 22 T cell receptor beta chains originate from one sample sequenced in a study of blood T cells in healthy people across ages. Sample-barcoded 5' priming and a J-beta primer mix drove a second PCR of roughly 7 to 11 cycles. TCRdb recomputed calls from the 5' RACE reads with MiXCR, one row per CDR3 protein. Here the sample spans around 800,000 distinct CDR3 sequences, around two thirds being singletons. Specimen: blood. The receptors here all came from a young man in good health.

This chain's CDR3 is CASSLVRGDYNQPQHF. CDR3 in DNA: TGTGCCAGCAGCTTAGTCCGCGGGGATTACAATCAGCCCCAGCATTTT. The chain links TRBV7-2 to TRBJ1-5; D is unresolved. The germline gives CDR1 SGHTA, CDR2 FQGNSA. This CDR3 spans 16 amino acids. Trimming left V 1 base short and J 3 bases short, with 13 bases between.

The rearrangement links TRBV5-5 to TRBJ1-2; TRBD1 matches 11 bases. The CDR3 spans 15 residues. V shed 2 bases and J 3 bases; nucleotides not matched to a gene: 3. CDR1 SGHKS and CDR2 YYEKEE come from the germline V gene (reference sequence). The CDR3: CASSFSGQGDYGYTF. The DNA of the CDR3 is TGTGCCAGCAGCTTCTCGGGACAGGGGGACTATGGCTACACCTTC.

This chain connects TRBV18 to TRBJ2-1; 7 bases match TRBD1. This CDR3 has 15 residues. Germline CDR1 is KGHSH and CDR2 is LQKENI. J was trimmed by 5 bases and V by 4 bases; bases with no gene match: 8. The CDR3 reads CASSRTGDGDNEQFF. The DNA for the CDR3 is TGTGCCAGCTCACGCACAGGGGATGGAGACAATGAGCAGTTCTTC.

V is TRBV20-1 and J is TRBJ2-7, with a weak D call TRBD2 (6 bases). The DNA end is a closer match to TRBJ2-5, so the J assignment may be wrong. The germline CDR1 and CDR2 sequences are DFQATT and SNEGSKA (reference sequence). The CDR3 covers 13 residues. The chain's CDR3 is CSARVGLPGTQYF. The CDR3 region has the DNA TGCAGTGCTAGAGTCGGACTACCGGGGACCCAGTACTTC.

The chain uses TRBV4-3 and TRBJ1-2; a possible D gene is TRBD1 (5 bases). The CDR3 is made up of 15 amino acids. Trimming shortened V by 1 base and J by 3 bases, and 12 bases separated the two germline ends. The germline V gene encodes CDR1 LGHNA and CDR2 YSLEER. The CDR3 DNA reads TGCGCCAGCAGCCAAGCAGGGTTGGACTACTATGGCTACACCTTC. Amino acids: CASSQAGLDYYGYTF.

This clonotype was counted at least ten times. The genes are TRBV24-1 and TRBJ2-5; D may be TRBD1 or TRBD2 (5 bases each). Germline CDR1 KGHDR, CDR2 SFDVKD. V was pared by 0 bases and J by 4 bases, with 11 bases between. The CDR3 is 15 amino acids. The CDR3 bases are TGTGCCACCAGTGATTTGGGGGGAAGTGGAGAGACCCAGTACTTC. Translated, it gives CATSDLGGSGETQYF.

This CDR3 is CSARTTGRAAGYF. As DNA, the CDR3 is TGCAGTGCTAGAACCACCGGGAGGGCCGCTGGGTACTTC. This chain uses TRBV20-1 with TRBJ2-5; 8 bases agree with TRBD2. The germline V gene encodes CDR1 DFQATT and CDR2 SNEGSKA (reference sequence). V shed 2 bases, J shed 13 bases, and the junction held 12 bases outside the gene matches. The CDR3 is made up of 13 amino acids.

This clonotype was observed a handful of times. The chain employs TRBV6-5 and TRBJ2-3; 7 bases align to TRBD1. The CDR3 spans 12 residues. With V trimmed by 6 bases and J by 7 bases, 4 bases remained unmatched. Germline CDR1 is MNHEY and CDR2 is SVGAGI. The CDR3 is CASSRQGNTQYF. The CDR3 coding sequence is TGTGCCAGCAGCCGACAGGGAAATACGCAGTATTTT.

The chain uses TRBV11-2 and TRBJ2-7; possible D gene TRBD2, 6 bases. CDR3 length equals 14 residues. V was cut by 7 bases and J by 2 bases, with 15 bases left in between. The germline V gene has CDR1 SGHAT and CDR2 FQNNGV. In nucleotides, the CDR3 is TGTGCCAGCAACGGGGGTCCGGAACCCTACGAGCAGTACTTC. Translation gives CASNGGPEPYEQYF.

The chain combines TRBV20-1 with TRBJ1-2; tentatively, D is TRBD1 (6 bases). The V end lost 0 bases, the J end lost 8 bases, and 13 bases lay between the germline ends. Germline V CDR1 and CDR2: DFQATT, SNEGSKA (reference sequence). The CDR3 sequence is 13 residues long. The CDR3 DNA is TGCAGTGCTAGAGAAGGGGGGGCGCGCGGCTACACCTTC. Translated: CSAREGGARGYTF.

This clonotype was observed a single time. The chain is built from TRBV27 and TRBJ2-1; TRBD2 agrees at 9 bases. The CDR3 spans 16 residues. Germline V gene data show CDR1 as MNHEY and CDR2 as SMNVEV (reference sequence). V dropped 2 bases and J dropped 7; count of bases not matched to a gene: 9. The CDR3 sequence is CASSLGAGGIRNEQFF. The CDR3 coding sequence is TGTGCCAGCAGTTTAGGAGCGGGGGGTATTCGGAATGAGCAGTTCTTC.

This chain links TRBV20-1 with TRBJ2-4; possible D gene TRBD1, 5 bases. The tail of the sequence fits TRBJ2-7 better, so the J call may be wrong. The germline gives CDR1 DFQATT, CDR2 SNEGSKA (reference sequence). This CDR3 has 13 amino acids. CDR3 region: CSATRQLPYEQYF. The CDR3 DNA reads as TGCAGTGCAACCCGACAGCTACCCTACGAGCAGTACTTC.

The chain couples TRBV7-9 to TRBJ1-6; D is ambiguous. Per germline, CDR1 SEHNR and CDR2 FQNEAQ (reference sequence). This CDR3 spans 15 amino acids. V was clipped by 3 bases and J by 4 bases, with 10 bases between them. The CDR3 bases are TGTGCCAGCAGCTTCGGGCCGAATTATAATTCACCCCTCCACTTT. It specifies CASSFGPNYNSPLHF.

This chain links TRBV2 with TRBJ1-4; D is unclear. Trimming took off 6 bases at V and 11 bases at J, with 22 bases between the two ends. CDR1 is SNHLY, CDR2 FYNNEI, per germline. The CDR3 loop spans 15 amino acids. CDR3 sequence reads: CASRVGNINQQKLFF. The CDR3 bases are TGTGCCAGCAGAGTTGGGAATATAAACCAGCAGAAACTGTTTTTT.

To note about this clonotype: Germline and junction disagree at one end, which may indicate a read error. The chain couples TRBV3-1 to TRBJ2-1; 8 nucleotides match TRBD2. This CDR3 contains 14 residues. Per the germline V gene, CDR1 is LGHDT and CDR2 is YNNKEL (reference sequence). CDR3 DNA sequence: TGTGCCGGTAGCCGGGGGGGCTCCGACAATGAGCAGTTCTTC. This codes for CAGSRGGSDNEQFF.

V and J are TRBV18 and TRBJ1-1; the match to TRBD1 covers 7 bases. Germline values: CDR1 KGHSH, CDR2 LQKENI. CDR3 size: 13 residues. V lost 0 bases to trimming and J lost 10 bases; unmatched junction nucleotides: 5. The CDR3 DNA reads TGTGCCAGCTCACCACCTGGCGACAGGGCAGCTTTCTTT. Its translation: CASSPPGDRAAFF.

This clonotype was counted many times. V usage is TRBV7-8 and J usage is TRBJ2-1; D is unresolved. The CDR3 loop spans 11 amino acids. Germline V CDR1 and CDR2: SGHVS, FQNEAQ. The germline V and J ends were trimmed by 8 bases and 3 bases, with 5 bases remaining between them. The CDR3 coding sequence is TGTGCCAGCGGGGTCTACAATGAGCAGTTCTTC. Its translation: CASGVYNEQFF.

This chain joins TRBV4-1 and TRBJ2-1; 9 bases are shared with TRBD2. The CDR3 has 18 amino acids. Trimming took 4 bases from V and 0 from J; bases not matched to a gene: 10. In germline, CDR1 is MGHRA, CDR2 YSYEKL. The CDR3 bases are TGCGCCAGCAGCCCTCGTAGCGGGGGACTTAGCTCCTACAATGAGCAGTTCTTC. Protein product: CASSPRSGGLSSYNEQFF.

This clonotype was seen a single time. The rearrangement uses TRBV6-2 or TRBV6-3 and TRBJ2-7, with D possibly matching TRBD1 (5 bases). The V and J ends lost 6 bases and 1 base respectively, with 7 bases between them. This CDR3 contains 12 residues. Germline V CDR1 and CDR2: MNHEY, SVGEGT. Here the CDR3 reads CASRQVSYEQYF. CDR3 DNA: TGTGCCAGCAGACAGGTGTCCTACGAGCAGTACTTC.

This clonotype was observed a few times. The gene calls are TRBV29-1 and TRBJ2-3; perhaps TRBD2 as D (6 bases). Germline V gene data show CDR1 as SQVTM and CDR2 as ANQGSEA. CDR3 length: 13 amino acids. Trimming removed 6 bases from V and 4 bases from J, with 14 bases in between. The CDR3 here is CSVRDSGADTQYF. In nucleotides, the CDR3 is TGCAGCGTCCGGGACTCTGGTGCAGATACGCAGTATTTT.

This sequence joins TRBV28 and TRBJ2-7, with D tentatively TRBD1 (5 bases). Germline CDR1 MDHEN, CDR2 SYDVKM. The CDR3 loop spans 14 amino acids. The V end was cut by 7 bases, the J end by 2 bases, with 15 bases between. CDR3 in DNA: TGTGCCAGCACCCTTAGGGGAATAGCCTACGAGCAGTACTTC. This gives the protein CASTLRGIAYEQYF.

This clonotype was picked up one time. V gene TRBV29-1 combines with J gene TRBJ2-1; D remains ambiguous. V was clipped by 1 base and J by 13 bases, with 11 bases between them. This CDR3 has 11 amino acids. The germline gives CDR1 SQVTM, CDR2 ANQGSEA. For the CDR3, the DNA is TGCAGCGTTGAAGTCTCAGAGACCCAGTTCTTC. Translated: CSVEVSETQFF.